This T cell receptor (beta chain) was retrieved from a study of cytomegalovirus exposure and HLA in healthy donors. Study findings and constraints: Most of the TCR beta V segments (in an earlier analysis) were productive either about 87% or about 30% of the time. One variant, a missense change in DCLRE1C, was linked in a later analysis to TCR beta V- and J-gene trimming.

Healthy bone marrow donors made up the cohort. V shed 7 bases and J shed 5 bases, with 12 bases lying between them. The CDR3 extends over 13 amino acids. The V gene's germline CDR1 is LNHDA and CDR2 SQIVND (reference sequence). The PCR employed 60 Vbeta primers together with 13 Jbeta primers. Per the study methods: Later reanalysis found 60 million to 90 million unique TCR beta chains, 10 million to 14 million of them shared. Only in-frame clones appear in the TCRdb table, and some are missing; sequencing was by immunoSEQ multiplex PCR. V and J calls plus clone size are reproduced from that table; the DNA served to infer D and trimming. The repertoire has tens of thousands of clones, 70% to 85% of them found once; the top ten carry roughly 1.4%. A note on this clone: No antigen is known for it.

The source material was PBMCs. The receptor's source is a man aged 25 to 40 in good health and CMV-seronegative. V is TRBV19 and J is TRBJ1-5, with D possibly being TRBD1 (5 bases). Here the CDR3 DNA reads TGTGCCAGTAAATGGGGGGACTATCAGCCCCAGCATTTT. Encoded protein: CASKWGDYQPQHF.